This entry lists 20 T cell receptor beta chains sequenced from one sample in a study of shared clonotypes between healthy human individuals. TCRdb's table, derived via immunoSEQ multiplex PCR, lists solely in-frame clones and lacks some. The table shows 2,500,000 or so clones, with about 90% occurring only once. Source material: naive CD4+ T cells from PBMCs. Subset described: CD45RA+ positively selected. The receptors come from a young man in good health. Some clones in this sample may be carry-over from other donors' samples.

The J gene is TRBJ2-1, the V gene TRBV4-2; 9 bases are a match to TRBD1. CDR1 LGHNA and CDR2 YNFKEQ come from the germline V gene. V gave up 1 base and J gave up 7 bases; unmatched junction bases: 8. The CDR3 is 16 amino acids. In nucleotides, the CDR3 is TGTGCCAGCAGCCAAGTTACGGACAGGGGTAAAAATGAGCAGTTCTTC. It specifies CASSQVTDRGKNEQFF.

Details on this clone: Other DNA sequences in this sample translate to the same CDR3. The chain couples TRBV5-1 to TRBJ1-1; D gene ambiguous. The CDR3 spans 13 residues. With 2 bases removed from V and 1 base from J, the gap between germline ends came to 6 bases. Germline V lookup: CDR1 SGHRS, CDR2 YFSETQ. CDR3 in DNA: TGCGCCAGCAGCTTTACCGAGAACACTGAAGCTTTCTTT. This gives the protein CASSFTENTEAFF.

J is TRBJ2-7 and V is TRBV5-6; 13 nucleotides align to TRBD2. This CDR3 region has 16 residues. In germline, CDR1 is SGHDT, CDR2 YYEEEE. Trimming cost V 4 bases and J 5 bases; bases outside gene matches: 9. The CDR3 spells CASSELAGGPGNEQYF. Written as DNA, the CDR3 is TGTGCCAGCAGCGAACTAGCGGGAGGGCCGGGTAACGAGCAGTACTTC.

The rearrangement uses TRBV11-2 and TRBJ2-1; no firm D call. The CDR3 is 15 amino acids. CDR1 is SGHAT and CDR2 is FQNNGV in the germline V gene. V lost 2 bases, J lost 2 bases, and 10 bases lay in between. The CDR3 here is CASSLNGPTYNEQFF. In DNA form, the CDR3 reads TGTGCCAGCAGCTTAAATGGACCAACCTACAATGAGCAGTTCTTC.

The chain links TRBV20-1 to TRBJ2-3, with a possible D match to TRBD1 (5 bases). Germline CDR1 and CDR2: DFQATT and SNEGSKA (reference sequence). The CDR3 has 11 residues. Between the trimmed V and J ends, which lost 5 bases and 9 bases, there was a span of 12 bases. Here the CDR3 reads CSARQQDTQYF. DNA for the CDR3: TGCAGTGCTCGCCAACAGGACACGCAGTATTTT.

V usage is TRBV5-6 and J usage is TRBJ2-1, with unresolved D. The CDR3 runs 14 residues. Trimming pared 0 bases from V and 4 bases from J, leaving 8 bases between. The germline V gene has CDR1 SGHDT and CDR2 YYEEEE. The CDR3 protein is CASSLDGLYNEQFF. The CDR3 nucleotides are TGTGCCAGCAGCTTGGACGGGCTGTACAATGAGCAGTTCTTC.

The chain recombines TRBV9 with TRBJ2-7, with TRBD2 identical over 15 bases. V shed 4 bases and J 1 base; nucleotides not matched to a gene: 6. The CDR3 runs 17 residues. Germline values: CDR1 SGDLS, CDR2 YYNGEE. CDR3 in DNA: TGTGCCAGCAGCCCTACCGGACTAGCGGGAGGGTCCTACGAGCAGTACTTC. Its translation: CASSPTGLAGGSYEQYF.

The chain links TRBV7-2 to TRBJ2-3; 7 bases are a match to TRBD1. Looked up from germline, CDR1 is SGHTA and CDR2 is FQGNSA. The CDR3 covers 15 residues. The trim removed 4 bases at V and 0 bases at J, leaving 4 bases unmatched. The CDR3 DNA sequence: TGTGCCAGCAGCTCAAGACAGGGCAGCACAGATACGCAGTATTTT. Translating gives CASSSRQGSTDTQYF.

This clone was detected only once. The chain couples TRBV29-1 to TRBJ2-1, with D perhaps matching TRBD2 (6 bases). The CDR3 is 10 amino acids. The germline gives CDR1 SQVTM, CDR2 ANQGSEA. Trimming took 7 bases from V and 7 from J, leaving 8 bases between them. The CDR3 region is CSGRGNEQFF. Here the CDR3 DNA reads TGCAGCGGCCGGGGGAATGAGCAGTTCTTC.

With respect to this clone: This sample includes further DNA sequences coding for the same CDR3. J is TRBJ2-1 and V is TRBV28; D not certain. This CDR3 region has 11 residues. V lost 6 bases and J 4 bases, leaving 4 bases between the germline ends. CDR1 and CDR2 from the germline V gene are MDHEN and SYDVKM. The CDR3 bases are TGTGCCAGCAGGGGGTACAATGAGCAGTTCTTC. Its protein product is CASRGYNEQFF. Full variable domain (remainder filled in from reference TRBV28 and TRBJ2-1): DVKVTQSSRYLVKRTGEKVFLECVQDMDHENMFWYRQDPGLGLRLIYFSYDVKMKEKGDIPEGYSVSREKKERFSLILESASTNQTSMYLCASRGYNEQFFGPGTRLTVL.

This clone occurred a few times. The rearrangement joins TRBV7-9 to TRBJ1-5; perhaps TRBD1 as D (6 bases). CDR1 is SEHNR and CDR2 is FQNEAQ in the germline V gene (reference sequence). Deletions cut 10 bases from V and 1 base from J, with 14 bases between. This CDR3 contains 14 residues. The CDR3 here is CATPGGASNQPQHF. The CDR3 DNA reads as TGTGCCACCCCCGGGGGGGCAAGCAATCAGCCCCAGCATTTT.

The gene calls are TRBV4-3 and TRBJ2-2; 9 positions agree with TRBD2. The junction had 5 bases not matched to a gene; V was cut back by 1 base and J by 5 bases. CDR1 and CDR2 from the germline V gene are LGHNA and YSLEER. The CDR3 runs 16 residues. The CDR3 sequence: CASSQGAGGVTGELFF. The CDR3 bases are TGCGCCAGCAGCCAAGGGGCGGGAGGGGTGACCGGGGAGCTGTTTTTT.

The chain employs TRBV5-1 and TRBJ1-2, with 8 bases identical to TRBD1. This CDR3 has 14 amino acids. Germline trimming cut 2 bases from V and 2 bases from J; bases unmatched to any gene: 2. Germline-derived CDR1 and CDR2 are SGHRS and YFSETQ. CDR3 sequence (DNA): TGCGCCAGCAGCTTTGGGACAGGAAACTATGGCTACACCTTC. It encodes CASSFGTGNYGYTF.

Comments on this clone: Other DNA sequences in the sample encode the same CDR3. The chain has TRBV6-5 and TRBJ1-1, with D possibly matching TRBD1 (5 bases). The CDR3 runs 12 residues. Germline V gene lookup returns CDR1 MNHEY and CDR2 SVGAGI. V lost 6 bases, J lost 5 bases, and 10 bases lay in between. Written as DNA, the CDR3 is TGTGCCAGCAGGACCGGGGGGACTGAAGCTTTCTTT. This gives the protein CASRTGGTEAFF.

V is TRBV25-1 and J is TRBJ1-1; TRBD1 might be the D (6 bases). The CDR3 runs to 15 residues. The V gene's germline CDR1 is MGHDK and CDR2 SYGVNS. With 2 bases removed from V and 6 bases from J, the gap between germline ends came to 16 bases. The CDR3 is CASSERDTGGAEAFF. CDR3 coding DNA: TGTGCCAGCAGTGAACGGGACACCGGAGGGGCTGAAGCTTTCTTT.

This clone was seen a single time. The chain links TRBV6-6 to TRBJ1-5; no clear D gene. V was trimmed by 8 bases and J by 1 base, leaving 12 bases between them. CDR3 length equals 14 residues. Per germline, CDR1 MNHNY and CDR2 SVGAGI (reference sequence). The chain's CDR3 is CASGRLPSNQPQHF. In DNA form, the CDR3 reads TGTGCCAGCGGAAGGCTCCCAAGCAATCAGCCCCAGCATTTT.

The table lists this clone with a count of one. The chain joins TRBV5-6 to TRBJ2-3; TRBD2 aligns across 8 bases. Germline V lookup: CDR1 SGHDT, CDR2 YYEEEE. The CDR3 totals 16 residues. The V gene end was trimmed by 4 bases and the J gene end by 5 bases; junction bases not matched to a gene: 12. CDR3: CASSQGSGSRRDTQYF. The CDR3 bases are TGTGCCAGCAGCCAGGGGAGCGGGAGTAGGAGAGATACGCAGTATTTT.

This chain uses TRBV7-2 with TRBJ2-7; 11 bases map to TRBD2. The CDR3 is 13 residues long. With 5 bases clipped from V and 11 bases from J, the junction kept 8 bases outside the gene matches. CDR1 and CDR2 (germline): SGHTA, FQGNSA. The CDR3 nucleotides read TGTGCCAGCAGCCTTAGCGGGAGGGCAGCCGAGTACTTC. Protein sequence: CASSLSGRAAEYF.

The CDR3 DNA reads as TGCGCCAGCAGTGAAACTAGCCTAGAGCAGTACTTC. As protein: CASSETSLEQYF. The chain carries TRBV10-2 and TRBJ2-7; D might be TRBD2 (6 bases). The CDR3 is 12 amino acids. V was shortened by 3 bases and J by 7 bases, with 10 bases between the two germline ends. Germline assignment: CDR1 WSHSY and CDR2 SAAADI.

The chain links TRBV6-6 to TRBJ2-2; D may be TRBD1 (6 bases). The CDR3 runs to 13 residues. V was pared by 5 bases and J by 5 bases, with 9 bases between. From germline, CDR1 is MNHNY and CDR2 SVGAGI (reference sequence). The CDR3 here is CASSQQGTGELFF. The CDR3 coding sequence is TGTGCCAGCAGTCAACAGGGAACCGGGGAGCTGTTTTTT.